Each of the 13 T cell receptor beta chains below was sequenced from the same sample in a study of TIL therapy for anti-PD-1-resistant metastatic lung cancer (dated by TCRdb to 2020 to 2022). This sample's time point label indicates: pre-treatment sample, taken before nivolumab and TIL therapy. Using bias-controlled multiplex PCR with the immunoSEQ v3 hsTCRB kit, the TCR beta CDR3 regions were amplified from genomic DNA. Imported from immuneACCESS, the table was reduced by TCRdb to in-frame sequences with V and J called. These copies leave out some clones; in studies compared against another copy, an unresolved V gene accounts for under half, and the cause of the remainder is not known. Across this sample there are tens of thousands of clones, with around 67% seen only once. Under 7.5% of the sample rests with the top ten. The input for sequencing was blood, taken at baseline. The source of these receptors is a person aged 25 to 85 with non-small cell lung cancer.

CDR3 in amino acids: CASSLTTHAKETQYF. CDR3 sequence (DNA): TGCGCCAGCAGCTTGACTACCCACGCGAAAGAGACCCAGTACTTC. V usage is TRBV5-1 and J usage is TRBJ2-5; D is undetermined. The CDR3 is made up of 15 amino acids. Germline CDR1 SGHRS, CDR2 YFSETQ. The V end was cut by 1 base, the J end by 3 bases, with 13 bases between.

The chain carries TRBV2 and TRBJ1-3; tentative D call: TRBD1 (5 bases). Trimming took 0 bases from V and 7 from J, leaving 16 bases between them. Germline CDR1 SNHLY, CDR2 FYNNEI. This CDR3 region has 16 residues. The CDR3 is CASSEAPPGLQNTIYF. The CDR3 nucleotides are TGTGCCAGCAGTGAAGCTCCCCCGGGACTCCAGAACACCATATATTTT.

The rearrangement joins TRBV2 to TRBJ2-5, with D uncertain. In germline, CDR1 is SNHLY, CDR2 FYNNEI. V lost 4 bases to trimming and J lost 3 bases, with 6 bases between them. The CDR3 runs 12 residues. The CDR3 nucleotides read TGTGCCAGCAGTGTACAGAAAGAGACCCAGTACTTC. Encoded protein: CASSVQKETQYF.

By sample fraction, this clone is medium-sized. J is TRBJ2-1 and V is TRBV27; D ambiguous. CDR3 size: 13 residues. Between the trimmed V and J ends, which lost 5 bases and 4 bases, there was a span of 9 bases. In germline, CDR1 is MNHEY, CDR2 SMNVEV (reference sequence). The CDR3 sequence: CASSEYEYNEQFF. The CDR3 DNA reads as TGTGCCAGCAGTGAGTACGAATACAATGAGCAGTTCTTC.

The rearrangement joins TRBV19 to TRBJ1-4; the match to TRBD1 covers 7 bases. CDR3 length: 17 amino acids. Unmatched junction bases numbered 16, after V lost 4 bases and J lost 8 bases. Germline V gene lookup returns CDR1 LNHDA and CDR2 SQIVND (reference sequence). CDR3 nucleotide sequence: TGTGCCAGTAGTAGACTGGGAACAGGGGTGAGGGAGGAAAAACTGTTTTTT. Residues: CASSRLGTGVREEKLFF.

CDR3 sequence (DNA): TGTGCCAGCAGTCCTCCCGGGACGAGCACTGAAGCTTTCTTT. Translation: CASSPPGTSTEAFF. The chain joins TRBV25-1 to TRBJ1-1; tentatively, D is TRBD1 (5 bases). The CDR3 is made up of 14 amino acids. Germline CDR1 and CDR2: MGHDK and SYGVNS. The V gene lost 5 bases and the J gene lost 4 bases, with 14 bases spanning the gap.

The V call is TRBV15, the J call TRBJ2-2, with D possibly being TRBD2 (5 bases). The germline V and J ends were trimmed by 5 bases and 6 bases, with 13 bases remaining between them. This CDR3 is built from 14 residues. The germline gives CDR1 LNHNV, CDR2 YYDKDF (reference sequence). The CDR3 DNA reads TGTGCCACCAGCCTACGAGGACTCGCCGGGGAGCTGTTTTTT. It encodes CATSLRGLAGELFF.

This clone turned up a few times. The rearrangement uses TRBV14 and TRBJ2-7; D is uncertain. Trimming pared 4 bases from V and 4 bases from J, leaving 5 bases between. Germline values: CDR1 SGHDN, CDR2 FVKESK. The CDR3 totals 11 residues. The CDR3 DNA is TGTGCCAGCAGCCTATATTACGAGCAGTACTTC. Amino acids: CASSLYYEQYF.

This rearrangement joins TRBV6-5 to TRBJ2-1, with unresolved D. In germline, CDR1 is MNHEY, CDR2 SVGAGI. Trimming stripped 6 bases from V and 0 bases from J, with 9 bases between. CDR3 length: 14 amino acids. Here the CDR3 DNA reads TGTGCCAGCAGGGTTGGTCCCTCCTACAATGAGCAGTTCTTC. Translated: CASRVGPSYNEQFF.

The chain couples TRBV6-1 to TRBJ2-6; 7 nucleotides match TRBD2. The CDR3 consists of 15 residues. The germline CDR1 and CDR2 sequences are MNHNS and SASEGT. The trim removed 8 bases at V and 2 bases at J, leaving 6 bases unmatched. The CDR3 nucleotides are TGTGCCAGCCTTGGGGGAGGGGCTGGGGCCAACGTCCTGACTTTC. The encoded protein is CASLGGGAGANVLTF.

The chain joins TRBV7-6 to TRBJ2-1; a weak D match, TRBD2 (7 bases). The length of the CDR3 is 16 residues. V was pared by 4 bases and J by 4 bases, with 17 bases between. Germline V gives CDR1 SGHVS, CDR2 FNYEAQ. The CDR3 nucleotides read TGTGCCAGCAGCTCCCTGGGCGGGGGCCCTTACAATGAGCAGTTCTTC. Translating it yields CASSSLGGGPYNEQFF. The full variable domain, with the rest looked up from reference TRBV7-6 and TRBJ2-1, is GAGVSQSPRYKVTKRGQDVALRCDPISGHVSLYWYRQALGQGPEFLTYFNYEAQQDKSGLPNDRFSAERPEGSISTLTIQRTEQRDSAMYRCASSSLGGGPYNEQFFGPGTRLTVL.

The V call is TRBV30, the J call TRBJ2-5; D is perhaps TRBD1 (5 bases). V was pared by 0 bases and J by 5 bases, with 7 bases between. This CDR3 is built from 12 residues. Per germline, CDR1 GTSNPN and CDR2 SVGIG (reference sequence). The DNA of the CDR3 is TGTGCCTGGAGTGTGCAGGGTGAGACCCAGTACTTC. It is translated as CAWSVQGETQYF.

This sequence joins TRBV7-6 and TRBJ2-2, with D possibly being TRBD1 (5 bases). The CDR3 has 17 amino acids. Germline CDR1 is SGHVS and CDR2 is FNYEAQ. V lost 7 bases and J 0 bases, leaving 18 bases between the germline ends. The CDR3 here is CASTPIRGSTNTGELFF. The CDR3 DNA is TGTGCCAGCACCCCTATAAGGGGCAGCACGAACACCGGGGAGCTGTTTTTT.